The entry that follows covers one TCR beta chain sequence. Per the original methods: Reference gene primer amplification gave nucleated cell count estimates. Data came from immunoSEQ multiplex PCR; TCRdb stores just in-frame clones and leaves some out. V and J calls and clone size follow that table, whereas D and trimming were derived from the DNA. The table lists under 300,000 clones, less than 90% of them singletons. These data originate in a study of blood T cell repertoires in COVID-19. As for the study in general: The United States, Italy and Spain supplied acute and convalescent COVID-19 samples.

Trimming at V came to 4 bases and at J to 13 bases, leaving 3 bases not matched to a gene. The CDR3 loop spans 11 amino acids. The receptor comes from a man between 60 and 70 years old who had recovered from COVID-19. The genes are TRBV12-3 or TRBV12-4 and TRBJ2-1; 8 bases line up with TRBD2. Sequencing input: peripheral blood. Here the CDR3 DNA reads TGTGCCAGCAGTTCCGGGACTAGTCAGTTCTTC. It is translated as CASSSGTSQFF.